This TCR beta chain is from a study of blood T cell repertoires in COVID-19. Study-wide background: Acute and convalescent COVID-19 samples came from the United States, Italy and Spain. Sources were T cells, B-cell-depleted T cells, or PBMCs; the material itself was cDNA or gDNA.

Original methodology: Quantification of nucleated cells was approximated via reference gene primer amplification. The table came from immunoSEQ multiplex PCR; TCRdb's copy has only in-frame clones and leaves some out. That table supplies the V and J calls and clone size; D and trimming were determined from the DNA. This table has 150,000 or so clones, about 81% appearing once. Trimming removed 3 bases from V and 5 bases from J, with 13 bases in between. The V gene's germline CDR1 is MDHEN and CDR2 SYDVKM. The CDR3 length is 15 residues. Material for sequencing was peripheral blood. The sequence was obtained from a human donor in a cohort sampled during active COVID-19. The chain recombines TRBV28 with TRBJ2-2; possible D gene TRBD1, 6 bases. CDR3 loop: CASSFDRFSTGELFF. CDR3 in DNA: TGTGCCAGCAGTTTTGACAGGTTCTCGACCGGGGAGCTGTTTTTT.